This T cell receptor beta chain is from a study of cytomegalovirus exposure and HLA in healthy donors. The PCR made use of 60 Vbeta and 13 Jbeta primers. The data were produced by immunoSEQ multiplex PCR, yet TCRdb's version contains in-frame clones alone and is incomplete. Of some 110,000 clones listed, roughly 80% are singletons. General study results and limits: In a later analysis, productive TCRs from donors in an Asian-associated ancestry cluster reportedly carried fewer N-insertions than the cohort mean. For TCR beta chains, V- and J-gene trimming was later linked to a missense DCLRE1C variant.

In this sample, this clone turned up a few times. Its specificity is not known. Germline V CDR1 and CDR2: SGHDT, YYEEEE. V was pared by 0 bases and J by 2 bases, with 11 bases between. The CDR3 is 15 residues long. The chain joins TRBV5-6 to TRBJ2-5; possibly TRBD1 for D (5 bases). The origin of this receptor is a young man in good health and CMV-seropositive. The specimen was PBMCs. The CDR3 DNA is TGTGCCAGCAGCTTGGGAATGGGGCAGCAAGAGACCCAGTACTTC. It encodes CASSLGMGQQETQYF.